This T cell receptor beta chain was obtained from a study of T cells after posttransplantation cyclophosphamide. Study-level points and caveats: Recipient CMV seropositivity and CMV reactivation strongly tracked TRB clonality.

This clone was observed a single time. What it recognizes is unknown. The related graft donor's blood sample was taken on the day of bone marrow donation. V was trimmed by 1 base and J by 5 bases, leaving 11 bases between them. Per germline, CDR1 LNHDA and CDR2 SQIVND (reference sequence). The length of the CDR3 is 14 residues. Data came from immunoSEQ multiplex PCR; TCRdb stores just in-frame clones and leaves some out. Found here are roughly 6,900 clones, approximately 98% of them singletons; the top ten hold under 0.6%. This clonotype originated in a woman in her twenties or thirties in good health and a related stem cell transplant donor. The sequencing input was naive CD8+ T cells sorted from PBMCs. The chain couples TRBV19 to TRBJ1-1, with D uncertain. The CDR3 protein is CASSIAFGVTEAFF. As DNA, the CDR3 is TGTGCCAGTAGTATAGCTTTCGGGGTTACTGAAGCTTTCTTT.